The 32 T cell receptor beta chains listed next were all sequenced from one sample in a study of cytomegalovirus exposure and HLA in healthy donors. In the PCR, 60 Vbeta and 13 Jbeta primers were used. The repertoire was sequenced with immunoSEQ multiplex PCR; TCRdb's copy has only in-frame clones and lacks some. The sample yields tens of thousands of clones, over 70% seen once. Material for sequencing was PBMCs. The receptors originated from a man aged 50 to 59 in good health and CMV-seropositive.

The chain has TRBV12-5 and TRBJ2-1; TRBD1 aligns across 8 bases. Trimming removed 4 bases from V and 4 bases from J; junction bases left unmatched: 9. CDR1 is LGHNT, CDR2 FRNRAP, per germline. The CDR3 has 16 amino acids. CDR3 sequence reads: CASGWTGQGGYNEQFF. In DNA, the CDR3 is TGTGCTAGTGGTTGGACTGGACAGGGTGGATACAATGAGCAGTTCTTC. The complete variable domain, with remaining parts taken from reference TRBV12-5 and TRBJ2-1, reads DARVTQTPRHKVTEMGQEVTMRCQPILGHNTVFWYRQTMMQGLELLAYFRNRAPLDDSGMPKDRFSAEMPDATLATLKIQPSEPRDSAVYFCASGWTGQGGYNEQFFGPGTRLTVL.

The genes are TRBV25-1 and TRBJ1-6; D gene ambiguous. Trimming removed 3 bases from V and 0 bases from J, with 3 bases in between. Germline assignment: CDR1 MGHDK and CDR2 SYGVNS. The CDR3 totals 14 residues. CDR3 region: CASSDSSYNSPLHF. The CDR3 bases are TGTGCCAGCAGTGACAGCTCCTATAATTCACCCCTCCACTTT.

A note on this clone: A far more abundant clone sits one base away, making this likely a read error. The rearrangement links TRBV6-5 to TRBJ1-3; 7 positions agree with TRBD1. The J call may be mistaken, given a closer DNA end match to TRBJ2-2. Germline V gene sequence: CDR1 MNHEY, CDR2 SVGAGI. This CDR3 region has 14 residues. CDR3 nucleotides: TGTGACAGCAGCCCACAGGGGATGACCGGGGAGCTGTTTTTT. Translation: CDSSPQGMTGELFF.

This clone occurred once. The genes are TRBV28 and TRBJ2-1, with 11 bases identical to TRBD2. The CDR3 runs 16 residues. The germline V gene encodes CDR1 MDHEN and CDR2 SYDVKM. Written as DNA, the CDR3 is TGTGCTGCAATGACTAGCGGGACCGAAAAGAGGAGTGAGCAGTTCTTC. Translated: CAAMTSGTEKRSEQFF. Combining the CDR3 with reference TRBV28 and TRBJ2-1 gives the whole variable domain DVKVTQSSRYLVKRTGEKVFLECVQDMDHENMFWYRQDPGLGLRLIYFSYDVKMKEKGDIPEGYSVSREKKERFSLILESASTNQTSMYLCAAMTSGTEKRSEQFFGPGTRLTVL.

The chain has TRBV7-9 and TRBJ2-5, with a weak D call TRBD1 (6 bases). This CDR3 is built from 17 residues. Germline values: CDR1 SEHNR, CDR2 FQNEAQ (reference sequence). This CDR3 reads CLSSRPAPGQRQETQYF. CDR3 nucleotides: TGTCTCAGCAGCCGACCCGCTCCCGGACAGAGACAAGAGACCCAGTACTTC.

V usage is TRBV5-1 and J usage is TRBJ2-1; D may be TRBD1 (5 bases). Trimming took off 0 bases at V and 3 bases at J, with 13 bases between the two ends. Germline values: CDR1 SGHRS, CDR2 YFSETQ. This CDR3 has 16 residues. The chain's CDR3 is CASSLGARDYYNEQFF. The DNA of the CDR3 is TGCGCCAGCAGCTTGGGAGCCAGGGATTACTACAATGAGCAGTTCTTC. Looking up the rest from reference TRBV5-1 and TRBJ2-1 gives the full variable domain: KAGVTQTPRYLIKTRGQQVTLSCSPISGHRSVSWYQQTPGQGLQFLFEYFSETQRNKGNFPGRFSGRQFSNSRSEMNVSTLELGDSALYLCASSLGARDYYNEQFFGPGTRLTVL.

This CDR3 reads CRVASADTQYF. In nucleotides, the CDR3 is TGCAGAGTAGCCTCGGCGGATACGCAGTATTTT. V usage is TRBV29-1 and J usage is TRBJ2-3; no reliable D call. This CDR3 is built from 11 residues. Germline assignment: CDR1 SQVTM and CDR2 ANQGSEA.

J is TRBJ1-1 and V is TRBV28; D is ambiguous. CDR3 length: 16 residues. CDR1 MDHEN and CDR2 SYDVKM come from the germline V gene. V lost 5 bases and J 0 bases, leaving 16 bases between the germline ends. CDR3 coding DNA: TGTGCCAGCAGTGGCGCGGGTATAGAGATGAACACTGAAGCTTTCTTT. Translation: CASSGAGIEMNTEAFF.

Only one count was recorded for this clone. The chain uses TRBV6-5 and TRBJ1-6; TRBD1 might be the D (5 bases). Deletions cut 6 bases from V and 9 bases from J, with 12 bases between. This CDR3 contains 13 residues. Germline loops: CDR1 MNHEY, CDR2 SVGAGI. The CDR3 DNA reads as TGTGCCAGCAGATCAGGGCAGGCTTCACCCCTCCACTTT. It yields the protein CASRSGQASPLHF.

This clone was observed once. This chain connects TRBV10-3 to TRBJ2-7, with D maybe TRBD1 (5 bases). The CDR3 is 15 amino acids. Looked up from germline, CDR1 is ENHRY and CDR2 is SYGVKD. The V gene lost 3 bases and the J gene lost 2 bases, with 14 bases spanning the gap. In DNA, the CDR3 is TGTGCCATCAGTGACCCAACGACAGCTACCTACGAGCAGTACTTC. Translated, it gives CAISDPTTATYEQYF.

The chain couples TRBV7-2 to TRBJ2-3; D is uncertain. The V gene's germline CDR1 is SGHTA and CDR2 FQGNSA. The CDR3 extends over 12 amino acids. Trimming took off 6 bases at V and 6 bases at J, with 10 bases between the two ends. The CDR3 protein is CASSREPDTQYF. CDR3 nucleotide sequence: TGTGCCAGCAGTCGAGAACCCGATACGCAGTATTTT.

For this clone: A read error may produce the germline difference seen at one junction end. The rearrangement links TRBV7-9 to TRBJ1-5; the D gene is possibly TRBD1 (5 bases). This CDR3 has 17 residues. Germline CDR1 SEHNR, CDR2 FQNEAQ (reference sequence). This CDR3 reads CSSSLGEGRGTNQPQHF. The CDR3 nucleotides read TGTTCCAGCAGCTTAGGCGAGGGGAGGGGAACCAATCAGCCCCAGCATTTT.

With respect to this clone: The junction and the germline gene differ at one end; a read error may be behind it. V is TRBV7-9 and J is TRBJ1-1; D remains unclear. The CDR3 consists of 15 residues. The germline gives CDR1 SEHNR, CDR2 FQNEAQ (reference sequence). CDR3 sequence reads: CSSSLGPGRGTEAFF. The DNA for the CDR3 is TGTTCCAGCAGCTTAGGTCCGGGTCGTGGCACTGAAGCTTTCTTT.

This clone occurred once. The V and J genes are TRBV28 and TRBJ1-5; D gene ambiguous. This CDR3 spans 13 amino acids. The germline V gene encodes CDR1 MDHEN and CDR2 SYDVKM. V lost 6 bases to trimming and J lost 5 bases, with 11 bases between them. This chain's CDR3 is CASRSSSYQPQHF. CDR3 nucleotide sequence: TGTGCCAGCAGATCAAGTAGTTATCAGCCCCAGCATTTT.

V gene TRBV11-1 combines with J gene TRBJ2-1; 7 nucleotides align to TRBD2. The germline V gene encodes CDR1 SGHAT and CDR2 FQDESV (reference sequence). The CDR3 loop spans 16 amino acids. V gave up 0 bases and J gave up 7 bases; unmatched junction bases: 9. CDR3 protein: CASSLARGGPGNEQFF. CDR3 coding DNA: TGTGCCAGCAGCTTAGCGAGGGGAGGGCCAGGGAATGAGCAGTTCTTC.

This clone was seen a handful of times. The same CDR3 is also encoded by other DNA sequences in this sample. The J gene is TRBJ2-7, the V gene TRBV9; D may be TRBD1 (6 bases). Germline loops: CDR1 SGDLS, CDR2 YYNGEE. The CDR3 runs to 15 residues. The CDR3 spells CASRSQGPRSYEQYF. The CDR3, as DNA: TGTGCAAGCCGCTCCCAGGGGCCCAGATCCTACGAGCAGTACTTC.

The rearrangement joins TRBV2 to TRBJ1-6, with D possibly TRBD1 on 6 matching bases. CDR1 and CDR2 (germline): SNHLY, FYNNEI. There are 17 residues in the CDR3. V lost 8 bases and J 0 bases, leaving 17 bases between the germline ends. CDR3: CASRPSTGSSYNSPLHF. CDR3 sequence (DNA): TGTGCCAGCCGCCCAAGTACAGGGAGCTCCTATAATTCACCCCTCCACTTT.

The CDR3 DNA is TGTGCCACCAGCAGACCGGGACAGAGTACCTACGAGCAGTACTTC. Protein product: CATSRPGQSTYEQYF. The chain recombines TRBV15 with TRBJ2-7, with 7 bases that match TRBD1. Germline assignment: CDR1 LNHNV and CDR2 YYDKDF (reference sequence). The CDR3 is 15 amino acids. V trimming: 2 bases; J trimming: 2 bases; junction bases outside the gene matches: 6.

Notes on this clone: The junction departs from germline at one end; a sequencing error may be responsible. The rearrangement joins TRBV30 to TRBJ1-2; no clear D gene. The CDR3 loop spans 13 amino acids. Germline CDR1 reads GTSNPN; CDR2 reads SVGIG (reference sequence). The DNA for the CDR3 is TGTGCCTGGAGTCCTACTCGGAACTATGGCTACTCCTTC. It yields the protein CAWSPTRNYGYSF.

The chain couples TRBV2 to TRBJ2-3, with 10 bases identical to TRBD1. V gave up 8 bases and J gave up 3 bases; unmatched junction bases: 8. The CDR3 is made up of 15 amino acids. Germline V gene lookup returns CDR1 SNHLY and CDR2 FYNNEI. The CDR3 sequence is CASQPDRGLTDTQYF. CDR3 in DNA: TGTGCCAGCCAGCCAGACAGGGGGCTAACAGATACGCAGTATTTT.

This chain links TRBV29-1 with TRBJ1-5; TRBD1 matches 9 bases. This CDR3 has 13 amino acids. V lost 6 bases and J lost 6; bases outside the gene matches: 6. From germline, CDR1 is SQVTM and CDR2 ANQGSEA. DNA of the CDR3: TGCAGCGTGGACAGGGGAGTGGGTCAGCCCCAGCATTTT. Translation gives CSVDRGVGQPQHF.

J is TRBJ1-5 and V is TRBV28; D call uncertain. The CDR3 runs to 12 residues. Germline-derived CDR1 and CDR2 are MDHEN and SYDVKM. Trimming stripped 6 bases from V and 4 bases from J, with 7 bases between. CDR3 loop: CASRSLNQPQHF. The CDR3 coding sequence is TGTGCCAGCAGGTCGTTGAATCAGCCCCAGCATTTT.

Comments on this clone: Because the CDR3 is missing its conserved closing phenylalanine or tryptophan, this is likely a read error. The DNA is left out, because the CDR3 cannot be placed on it with certainty; the CDR3 is given as TCRdb lists it. V and J are TRBV9 and TRBJ2-7; the D segment call TRBD1 is taken from the table without a DNA check. Germline CDR1 and CDR2: SGDLS and YYNGEE. The CDR3 spans 15 amino acids, including both terminal residues. The CDR3 reads CASSSQGLSSYEQCC.

The CDR3 here is CSVVGGDTEAFF. The CDR3 DNA reads as TGCAGCGTTGTCGGGGGGGACACTGAAGCTTTCTTT. The gene calls are TRBV29-1 and TRBJ2-2; weak D call: TRBD1 (5 bases). TRBJ1-1 explains the end of the DNA better; the J call may be wrong. This CDR3 contains 12 residues. The V gene's germline CDR1 is SQVTM and CDR2 ANQGSEA.

The J gene is TRBJ1-6, the V gene TRBV18; D is unresolved. Germline loops: CDR1 KGHSH, CDR2 LQKENI. The CDR3 contains 14 residues. V shed 5 bases and J shed 8 bases, with 13 bases lying between them. DNA of the CDR3: TGTGCCAGCTCATCGGGCCCGGAGGATTCACCCCTCCACTTT. This sequence encodes CASSSGPEDSPLHF.

The rearrangement joins TRBV6-5 to TRBJ1-5; no clear D gene. The CDR3 has 14 amino acids. Germline V gene sequence: CDR1 MNHEY, CDR2 SVGAGI. V lost 5 bases and J 1 base, leaving 9 bases between the germline ends. The CDR3 is CASSPATSNQPQHF. The CDR3 DNA is TGTGCCAGCAGTCCCGCGACAAGCAATCAGCCCCAGCATTTT.

This clone was recorded only once. V and J are TRBV18 and TRBJ2-6; 10 bases are a match to TRBD1. The V and J ends lost 5 bases and 0 bases, in that order; junction bases with no gene match: 13. Germline assignment: CDR1 KGHSH and CDR2 LQKENI. The CDR3 length is 20 residues. CDR3: CASSNTLSTGGSSGANVLTF. CDR3 nucleotides: TGTGCCAGCTCAAATACCCTATCGACAGGGGGCTCCTCTGGGGCCAACGTCCTGACTTTC.

This chain joins TRBV5-4 and TRBJ1-4, with 10 bases identical to TRBD1. Trimming took 4 bases from V and 6 from J; bases not matched to a gene: 3. Germline loops: CDR1 SGHNT, CDR2 YYREEE (reference sequence). There are 14 residues in the CDR3. CDR3 nucleotides: TGTGCCAGCAGCGCGACAGGGGGCGATGAAAAACTGTTTTTT. It is translated as CASSATGGDEKLFF.

This clone appeared a single time. This may be a read error, as it is one base from a much larger clone. Likely a read error: the CDR3 ends without its conserved phenylalanine or tryptophan. This rearrangement joins TRBV27 to TRBJ2-7; D perhaps matches TRBD1 (7 bases). Germline lookup yields CDR1 MNHEY and CDR2 SMNVEV (reference sequence). Trimming shortened V by 4 bases and J by 4 bases, and 17 bases separated the two germline ends. CDR3 length: 15 residues. The CDR3 loop reads CASSSSGGLGYEQYL. As DNA, the CDR3 is TGTGCCAGCAGTTCCTCAGGGGGGCTTGGGTACGAGCAGTACTTG.

This clone was seen a few times. The rearrangement links TRBV28 to TRBJ1-1, with TRBD1 matching 10 bases. Germline CDR1 reads MDHEN; CDR2 reads SYDVKM. J lost 4 bases, V lost 8 bases, and 10 bases had no gene match. CDR3 length: 15 amino acids. CDR3 coding DNA: TGTGCCAGCCCACCCCTGACAGGGGGCATCACTGAAGCTTTCTTT. Amino acid sequence: CASPPLTGGITEAFF. Supplemented by reference TRBV28 and TRBJ1-1, the full variable domain reads DVKVTQSSRYLVKRTGEKVFLECVQDMDHENMFWYRQDPGLGLRLIYFSYDVKMKEKGDIPEGYSVSREKKERFSLILESASTNQTSMYLCASPPLTGGITEAFFGQGTRLTVV.

The chain is built from TRBV19 and TRBJ2-7; 9 positions agree with TRBD1. CDR1 and CDR2 (germline): LNHDA, SQIVND (reference sequence). CDR3 length equals 16 residues. V was clipped by 5 bases and J by 1 base; unmatched bases: 9. The chain's CDR3 is CASSGGQGHLSYEQYF. The CDR3 bases are TGTGCCAGTAGTGGGGGACAGGGCCACTTATCCTACGAGCAGTACTTC.

This chain links TRBV4-1 with TRBJ2-1; a weak D match, TRBD2 (6 bases). Trimming pared 6 bases from V and 8 bases from J, leaving 20 bases between. The CDR3 spans 15 residues. The germline CDR1 and CDR2 sequences are MGHRA and YSYEKL. CDR3 in amino acids: CASSLGAGGGDEQFF. In DNA, the CDR3 is TGCGCCAGCAGTCTCGGAGCAGGTGGAGGGGATGAGCAGTTCTTC.